This T cell receptor (beta chain) is from a study of response to subunit inactivated influenza vaccine. The germline V gene has CDR1 SEHNR and CDR2 FQNEAQ (reference sequence). The CDR3 is 16 amino acids. The V gene lost 4 bases and the J gene lost 4 bases, with 14 bases spanning the gap. TCRdb processed the RT-PCR reads anew with MiXCR; each CDR3 protein has one entry. The sample comprises about 540,000 distinct CDR3 sequences, under 30% of which are singletons, and 2.5% to 3% rests with the top ten. These records were also assigned to another study, of T cells expressing NK-cell markers. According to that study: Libraries used 5'RACE template switching adding universal primer site and UMIs.

The chain uses TRBV7-9 and TRBJ1-6, with a weak D call TRBD1 (5 bases). Material: CD4+ T cells sorted from PBMCs, obtained less than 13 days after vaccination. The receptor comes from a man aged 50 or older who received an inactivated influenza vaccine. This CDR3 reads CASSSPQGEYNSPLHF. CDR3 sequence (DNA): TGTGCCAGCAGCTCTCCCCAGGGCGAGTATAATTCACCCCTCCACTTT.